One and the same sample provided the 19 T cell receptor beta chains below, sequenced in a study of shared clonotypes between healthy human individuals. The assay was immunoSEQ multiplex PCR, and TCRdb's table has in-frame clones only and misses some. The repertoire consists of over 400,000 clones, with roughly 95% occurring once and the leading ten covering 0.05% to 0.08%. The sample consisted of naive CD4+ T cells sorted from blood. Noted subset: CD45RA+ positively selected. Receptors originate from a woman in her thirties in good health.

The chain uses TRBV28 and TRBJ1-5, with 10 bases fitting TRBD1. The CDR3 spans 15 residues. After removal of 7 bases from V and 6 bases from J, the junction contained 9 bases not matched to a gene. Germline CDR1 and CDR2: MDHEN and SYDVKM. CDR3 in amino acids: CASTFGGTGVQPQHF. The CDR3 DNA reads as TGTGCCAGCACCTTCGGAGGGACAGGGGTTCAGCCCCAGCATTTT.

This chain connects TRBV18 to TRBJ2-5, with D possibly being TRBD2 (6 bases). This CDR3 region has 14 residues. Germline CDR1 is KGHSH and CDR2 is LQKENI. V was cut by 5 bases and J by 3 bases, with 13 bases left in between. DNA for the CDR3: TGTGCCAGCTCATCGCGGGACCAAAAAGAGACCCAGTACTTC. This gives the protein CASSSRDQKETQYF. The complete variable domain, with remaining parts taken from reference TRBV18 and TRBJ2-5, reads NAGVMQNPRHLVRRRGQEARLRCSPMKGHSHVYWYRQLPEEGLKFMVYLQKENIIDESGMPKERFSAEFPKEGPSILRIQQVVRGDSAAYFCASSSRDQKETQYFGPGTRLLVL.

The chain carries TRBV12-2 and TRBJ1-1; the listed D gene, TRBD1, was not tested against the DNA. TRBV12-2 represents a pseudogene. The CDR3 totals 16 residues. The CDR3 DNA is TGTGCAAGTCGCCTAAAAGGTGAAGGGGGCGAGACTGAAGCTTTCTTT. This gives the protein CASRLKGEGGETEAFF.

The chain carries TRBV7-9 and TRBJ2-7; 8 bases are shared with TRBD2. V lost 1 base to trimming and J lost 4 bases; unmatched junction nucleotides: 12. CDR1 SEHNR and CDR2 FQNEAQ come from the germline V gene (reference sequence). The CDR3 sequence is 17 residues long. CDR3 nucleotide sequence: TGTGCCAGCAGCTTAGGGTCCCCTAGCGGGTCACCATACGAGCAGTACTTC. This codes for CASSLGSPSGSPYEQYF. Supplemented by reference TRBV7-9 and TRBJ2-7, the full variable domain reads DTGVSQNPRHKITKRGQNVTFRCDPISEHNRLYWYRQTLGQGPEFLTYFQNEAQLEKSRLLSDRFSAERPKGSFSTLEIQRTEQGDSAMYLCASSLGSPSGSPYEQYFGPGTRLTVT.

The CDR3 spells CASSPRTGPFSGNTIYF. CDR3 in DNA: TGTGCCAGCAGTCCGCGAACAGGGCCCTTCTCTGGAAACACCATATATTTT. The rearrangement links TRBV27 to TRBJ1-3; D may be TRBD1 (6 bases). This CDR3 has 17 amino acids. V gave up 5 bases and J gave up 0 bases, with 17 bases separating them. Per the germline V gene, CDR1 is MNHEY and CDR2 is SMNVEV (reference sequence).

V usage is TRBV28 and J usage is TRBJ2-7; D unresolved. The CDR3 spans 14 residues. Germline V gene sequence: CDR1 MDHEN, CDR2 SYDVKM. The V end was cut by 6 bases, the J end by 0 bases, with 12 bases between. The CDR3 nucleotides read TGTGCCAGCAGCCCGCACGTTGGCTCCTACGAGCAGTACTTC. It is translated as CASSPHVGSYEQYF.

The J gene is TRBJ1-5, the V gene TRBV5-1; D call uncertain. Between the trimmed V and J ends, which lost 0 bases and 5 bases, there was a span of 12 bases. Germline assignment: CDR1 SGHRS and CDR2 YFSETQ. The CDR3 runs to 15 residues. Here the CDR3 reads CASSLVAGSDQPQHF. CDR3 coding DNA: TGCGCCAGCAGCTTGGTGGCAGGCTCAGATCAGCCCCAGCATTTT.

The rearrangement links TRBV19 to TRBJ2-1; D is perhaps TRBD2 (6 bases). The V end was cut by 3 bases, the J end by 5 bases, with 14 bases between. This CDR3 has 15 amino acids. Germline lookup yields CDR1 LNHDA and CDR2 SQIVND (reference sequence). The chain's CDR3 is CASSILESGHNEQFF. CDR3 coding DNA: TGTGCCAGTAGTATCCTAGAGAGCGGGCACAATGAGCAGTTCTTC.

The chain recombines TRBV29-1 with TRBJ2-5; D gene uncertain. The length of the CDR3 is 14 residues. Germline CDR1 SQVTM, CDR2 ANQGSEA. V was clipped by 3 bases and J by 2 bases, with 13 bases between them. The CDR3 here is CSVEGRIAQETQYF. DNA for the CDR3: TGCAGCGTTGAGGGAAGGATCGCTCAAGAGACCCAGTACTTC.

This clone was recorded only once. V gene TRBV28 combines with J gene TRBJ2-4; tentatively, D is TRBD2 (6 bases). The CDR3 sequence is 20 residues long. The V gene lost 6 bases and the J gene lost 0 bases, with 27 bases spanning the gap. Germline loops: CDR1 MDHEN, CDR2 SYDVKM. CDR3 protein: CASSLTPTRHDDLAKNIQYF. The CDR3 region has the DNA TGTGCCAGCAGCCTAACCCCGACTAGGCATGATGACCTAGCCAAAAACATTCAGTACTTC.

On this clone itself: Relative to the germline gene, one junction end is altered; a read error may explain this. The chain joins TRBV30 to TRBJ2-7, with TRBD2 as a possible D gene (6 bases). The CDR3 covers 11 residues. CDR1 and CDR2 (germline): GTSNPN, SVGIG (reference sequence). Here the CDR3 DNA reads TGTGCCTGGAGTGCCGGGGGACCCGTCACATTC. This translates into CAWSAGGPVTF.

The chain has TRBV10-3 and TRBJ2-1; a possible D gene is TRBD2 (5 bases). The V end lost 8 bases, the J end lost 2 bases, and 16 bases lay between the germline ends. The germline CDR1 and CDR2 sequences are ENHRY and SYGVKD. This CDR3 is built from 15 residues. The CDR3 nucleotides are TGTGCCATCCAGGCGGGCCCCGAGCCCTACAATGAGCAGTTCTTC. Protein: CAIQAGPEPYNEQFF.

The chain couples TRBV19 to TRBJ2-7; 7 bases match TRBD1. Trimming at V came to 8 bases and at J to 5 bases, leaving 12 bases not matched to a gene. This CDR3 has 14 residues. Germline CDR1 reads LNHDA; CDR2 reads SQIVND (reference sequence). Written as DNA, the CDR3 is TGTGCCAGTCGCCCCCGGACAGGTACGAACGAGCAGTACTTC. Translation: CASRPRTGTNEQYF.

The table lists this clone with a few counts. The CDR3 here is CASSLSTSGLNQPQHF. CDR3 nucleotide sequence: TGTGCCAGCAGTTTATCTACAAGTGGACTCAATCAGCCCCAGCATTTT. V and J are TRBV28 and TRBJ1-5; no reliable D call. This CDR3 region has 16 residues. V lost 1 base and J 3 bases, leaving 13 bases between the germline ends. Germline V gene data show CDR1 as MDHEN and CDR2 as SYDVKM.

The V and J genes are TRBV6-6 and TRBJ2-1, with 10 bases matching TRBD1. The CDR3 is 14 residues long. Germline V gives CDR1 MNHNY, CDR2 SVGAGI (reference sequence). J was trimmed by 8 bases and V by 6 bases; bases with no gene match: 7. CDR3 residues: CASSHGQGEHEQFF. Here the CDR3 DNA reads TGTGCCAGCAGCCACGGACAGGGGGAGCATGAGCAGTTCTTC.

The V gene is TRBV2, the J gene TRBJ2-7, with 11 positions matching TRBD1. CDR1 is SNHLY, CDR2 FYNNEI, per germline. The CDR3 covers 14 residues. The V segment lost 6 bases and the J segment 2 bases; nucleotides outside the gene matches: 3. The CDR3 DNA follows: TGTGCCAGCAGCGGGGACAGGGGGACCTACGAGCAGTACTTC. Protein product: CASSGDRGTYEQYF.

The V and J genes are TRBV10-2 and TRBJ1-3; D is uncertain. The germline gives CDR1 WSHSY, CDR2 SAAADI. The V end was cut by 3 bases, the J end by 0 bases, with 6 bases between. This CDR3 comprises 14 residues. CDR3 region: CASSDRASGNTIYF. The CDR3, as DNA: TGCGCCAGCAGTGACAGAGCCTCTGGAAACACCATATATTTT.

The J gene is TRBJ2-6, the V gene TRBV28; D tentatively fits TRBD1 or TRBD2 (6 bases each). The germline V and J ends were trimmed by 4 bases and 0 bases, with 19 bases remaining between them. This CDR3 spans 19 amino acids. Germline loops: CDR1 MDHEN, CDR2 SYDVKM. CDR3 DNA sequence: TGTGCCAGCAGTTACGACAGGTGGGGGGTCAGCTCTGGGGCCAACGTCCTGACTTTC. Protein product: CASSYDRWGVSSGANVLTF.

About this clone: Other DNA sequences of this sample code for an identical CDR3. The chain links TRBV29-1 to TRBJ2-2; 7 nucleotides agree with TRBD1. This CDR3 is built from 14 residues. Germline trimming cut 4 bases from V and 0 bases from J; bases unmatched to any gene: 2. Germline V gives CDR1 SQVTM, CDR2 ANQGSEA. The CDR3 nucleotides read TGCAGCGTTGGGGACAGTTCGAACACCGGGGAGCTGTTTTTT. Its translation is CSVGDSSNTGELFF.